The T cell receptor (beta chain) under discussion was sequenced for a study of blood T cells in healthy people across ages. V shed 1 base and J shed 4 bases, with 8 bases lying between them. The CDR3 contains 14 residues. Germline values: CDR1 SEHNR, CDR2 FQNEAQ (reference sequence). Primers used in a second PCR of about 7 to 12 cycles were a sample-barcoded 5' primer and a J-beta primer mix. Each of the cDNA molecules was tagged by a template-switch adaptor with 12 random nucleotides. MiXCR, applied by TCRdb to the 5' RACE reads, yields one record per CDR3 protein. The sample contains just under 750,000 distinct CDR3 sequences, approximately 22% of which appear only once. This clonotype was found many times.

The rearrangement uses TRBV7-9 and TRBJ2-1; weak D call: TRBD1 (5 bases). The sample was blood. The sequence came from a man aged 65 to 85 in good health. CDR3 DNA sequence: TGTGCCAGCAGCTTAGAGGGGCAATACAATGAGCAGTTCTTC. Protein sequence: CASSLEGQYNEQFF.